This T cell receptor beta chain was captured in a study of blood T cell repertoires in COVID-19. The overall study: COVID-19 samples, acute and convalescent, were from the United States, Italy and Spain.

Original processing methods: Estimation of nucleated cell counts relied on the amplification of reference gene primers. TCRdb keeps only in-frame clones here, not all; method: immunoSEQ multiplex PCR. V and J calls and clone size follow that table, whereas D and trimming were derived from the DNA. The sample carries some 120,000 clones, around 86% recorded once. Germline CDR1 reads MGHRA; CDR2 reads YSYEKL. This CDR3 is 17 amino acids long. V was pared by 0 bases and J by 13 bases, with 24 bases between. The chain carries TRBV4-1 and TRBJ1-4, with D maybe TRBD1 (6 bases). The TCR sequence derives from an older man with acute or convalescent COVID-19. The sample consisted of peripheral blood. The CDR3 reads CASSQEARGRGRGSLFF. DNA for the CDR3: TGCGCCAGCAGCCAAGAGGCAAGGGGCCGCGGCAGGGGTTCACTGTTTTTT.